This TCR beta chain was captured in a study of graft-versus-host responses after intestinal transplantation. Study-wide background: Uniformly, recipients were administered anti-thymocyte globulin induction with subsequent tacrolimus and steroids for around three years.

Study-wide results and caveats: Early HvG declines after transplant were associated with peak circulating GvH clone levels. Allografts carried high graft-versus-host to host-versus-graft clonal ratios in patients having graft-donor T cell macrochimerism.

V lost 3 bases to trimming and J lost 0 bases, with 3 bases between them. The CDR3 covers 12 residues. The germline CDR1 and CDR2 sequences are SGHAT and FQNNGV. Clones were sequenced by immunoSEQ multiplex PCR, and TCRdb holds only the in-frame ones, with some missing. Counted here are 70,000 to 100,000 clones, 70% to 90% occurring once; the ten biggest clones make up roughly 0.37%. This clone appeared once. Its matching antigen is unknown. The starting material was unstimulated CD4+ T cells sorted from spleen or lymph node cells, obtained before intestinal transplant. The TCR comes from a human donor who received an intestinal transplant. The rearrangement links TRBV11-2 to TRBJ2-7; D is unclear. CDR3 protein: CASSFSSYEQYF. The CDR3 DNA is TGTGCCAGCAGCTTCAGCTCCTACGAGCAGTACTTC.